Following are 13 T cell receptor beta chains from one sample sequenced in a study of OX40 agonist ivuxolimab in advanced cancers. Using immunoSEQ multiplex PCR, the repertoire was profiled, and TCRdb retains in-frame clones only, with some absent. This table holds 70,000 to 95,000 clones, around four fifths found once. Sequenced here: CD4+ or CD8+ T cells sorted from blood, sampled in a trial of the OX40 agonist ivuxolimab. The source of these receptors is an adult with an advanced solid tumor such as melanoma, head and neck, liver or kidney cancer.

The chain recombines TRBV18 with TRBJ2-1; no clear D. Germline assignment: CDR1 KGHSH and CDR2 LQKENI. The germline V and J ends were trimmed by 1 base and 0 bases, with 7 bases remaining between them. The CDR3 extends over 15 amino acids. Written as DNA, the CDR3 is TGTGCCAGCTCACCACTAACAAGCTCCTACAATGAGCAGTTCTTC. Its protein product is CASSPLTSSYNEQFF.

This clone was picked up a small number of times. The V and J genes are TRBV19 and TRBJ2-2; tentatively, D is TRBD1 (6 bases). The length of the CDR3 is 13 residues. Germline-derived CDR1 and CDR2 are LNHDA and SQIVND (reference sequence). V lost 10 bases and J lost 4, with 13 bases in between. The CDR3: CATQGMGTGELFF. In DNA form, the CDR3 reads TGTGCCACGCAGGGGATGGGCACCGGGGAGCTGTTTTTT.

The chain links TRBV29-1 to TRBJ1-2, with a possible D match to TRBD1 (5 bases). The CDR3 has 12 residues. Germline CDR1 reads SQVTM; CDR2 reads ANQGSEA. V lost 1 base to trimming and J lost 5 bases, with 8 bases between them. The CDR3 bases are TGCAGCGTTGAAGGTTGGGGGTATGGCTACACCTTC. Translation: CSVEGWGYGYTF.

The rearrangement links TRBV7-2 to TRBJ1-3; 7 bases are a match to TRBD1. CDR3 length: 16 residues. The germline V gene encodes CDR1 SGHTA and CDR2 FQGNSA. V trimming: 5 bases; J trimming: 7 bases; junction bases outside the gene matches: 14. CDR3 coding DNA: TGTGCCAGCAGCCCCCCCGGGCAGGGGGGAAGGAACACCATATATTTT. Its protein is CASSPPGQGGRNTIYF.

The chain employs TRBV7-2 and TRBJ2-5; 7 nucleotides match TRBD1. V was clipped by 0 bases and J by 5 bases; unmatched bases: 9. This CDR3 region has 16 residues. Germline CDR1 SGHTA, CDR2 FQGNSA. CDR3 region: CASSLAMAGGWETQYF. The CDR3, as DNA: TGTGCCAGCAGCTTAGCTATGGCAGGGGGTTGGGAGACCCAGTACTTC.

J is TRBJ2-2 and V is TRBV7-2, with 8 bases matching TRBD2. Germline V gives CDR1 SGHTA, CDR2 FQGNSA. J was trimmed by 2 bases and V by 6 bases; bases with no gene match: 2. The CDR3 is made up of 14 amino acids. The CDR3 reads CASRRGANTGELFF. In nucleotides, the CDR3 is TGTGCCAGCAGGCGGGGGGCAAACACCGGGGAGCTGTTTTTT.

V is TRBV25-1 and J is TRBJ1-2; D remains ambiguous. V was cut by 2 bases and J by 8 bases, with 9 bases left in between. The CDR3 is made up of 12 amino acids. Germline V CDR1 and CDR2: MGHDK, SYGVNS. CDR3 coding DNA: TGTGCCAGCAGTGAACCATTGAAAGGCTACACCTTC. This translates into CASSEPLKGYTF.

This chain connects TRBV6-6 to TRBJ2-2; D not resolved. Trimming removed 6 bases from V and 8 bases from J, with 10 bases in between. The CDR3 spans 12 residues. Looked up from germline, CDR1 is MNHNY and CDR2 is SVGAGI (reference sequence). DNA for the CDR3: TGTGCCAGCAGGCCGATCCGTGGGGAGCTGTTTTTT. Its protein is CASRPIRGELFF.

CDR3 amino acids: CASSPSRGQGAYEQYF. CDR3 DNA sequence: TGTGCCAGCTCCCCTTCTAGGGGACAGGGTGCCTACGAGCAGTACTTC. The gene calls are TRBV18 and TRBJ2-7; TRBD1 matches 9 bases. This CDR3 contains 16 residues. Trimming removed 6 bases from V and 2 bases from J; junction bases left unmatched: 11. The germline gives CDR1 KGHSH, CDR2 LQKENI.

The chain links TRBV14 to TRBJ2-1, with D maybe TRBD2 (5 bases). This CDR3 region has 15 residues. V was pared by 3 bases and J by 1 base, with 10 bases between. CDR1 is SGHDN, CDR2 FVKESK, per germline. The CDR3 DNA reads as TGTGCCAGCAGCCAGGACTCCCCATCCTACAATGAGCAGTTCTTC. It codes for CASSQDSPSYNEQFF.

This clone was counted only a few times. The chain links TRBV10-1 to TRBJ1-1; D gene uncertain. V shed 1 base and J shed 4 bases, with 7 bases lying between them. CDR3 length: 13 residues. The germline V gene has CDR1 WNHNN and CDR2 SYGVQD (reference sequence). CDR3 in DNA: TGCGCCAGCAGTGAGTTAGAGAGCACTGAAGCTTTCTTT. Residues: CASSELESTEAFF.

This chain links TRBV5-1 with TRBJ2-5, with 9 positions matching TRBD2. Germline V gene data show CDR1 as SGHRS and CDR2 as YFSETQ. The length of the CDR3 is 16 residues. J gave up 4 bases and V 4 bases, and 11 bases lay outside the gene matches. The CDR3 loop is CASSPMISGGPETQYF. The CDR3 coding sequence is TGCGCCAGCAGCCCAATGATTAGCGGGGGACCAGAGACCCAGTACTTC. Supplemented by reference TRBV5-1 and TRBJ2-5, the full variable domain reads KAGVTQTPRYLIKTRGQQVTLSCSPISGHRSVSWYQQTPGQGLQFLFEYFSETQRNKGNFPGRFSGRQFSNSRSEMNVSTLELGDSALYLCASSPMISGGPETQYFGPGTRLLVL.

This clone was found a few times. The chain joins TRBV27 to TRBJ1-1, with D perhaps matching TRBD1 (5 bases). Trimming left V 5 bases short and J 6 bases short, with 22 bases between. Per the germline V gene, CDR1 is MNHEY and CDR2 is SMNVEV (reference sequence). This CDR3 has 16 amino acids. The DNA of the CDR3 is TGTGCCAGCAGTCCTCTTACCCCCCAGGGCCTTGCTGAAGCTTTCTTT. Protein product: CASSPLTPQGLAEAFF.